Below are 23 T cell receptor beta chains sequenced from a single sample in a study of early stage breast cancer tumors. This table comes from immunoSEQ multiplex PCR, and its TCRdb copy is limited to in-frame clones, with some not included. The profile covers some 4,500 clones, with around two thirds appearing a single time and over 15% taken by the ten largest. The sample was breast tumor tissue. The receptor set was obtained from a person aged 45-60 years with breast cancer.

Details on this clone: An end of the junction differs from the germline gene, which may be a read error. The rearrangement uses TRBV5-1 and TRBJ2-7; a possible D gene is TRBD1 (6 bases). CDR3 length: 13 residues. The germline V gene encodes CDR1 SGHRS and CDR2 YFSETQ. Written as DNA, the CDR3 is TGCGCCATCAGCCAGACAGGATCGAACGAGCAGTACTTC. Protein: CAISQTGSNEQYF.

This chain joins TRBV19 and TRBJ1-2, with 10 nucleotides matching TRBD1. CDR3 length: 18 residues. Trimming removed 4 bases from V and 5 bases from J; junction bases left unmatched: 16. Germline-derived CDR1 and CDR2 are LNHDA and SQIVND (reference sequence). CDR3 in DNA: TGTGCCAGTAGTAGCGATAGACAGGGGGCTAGATACACATATGGCTACACCTTC. Protein sequence: CASSSDRQGARYTYGYTF.

The chain couples TRBV27 to TRBJ1-1, with TRBD1 as a possible D gene (5 bases). Between the trimmed V and J ends, which lost 3 bases and 8 bases, there was a span of 7 bases. This CDR3 region has 11 residues. The germline gives CDR1 MNHEY, CDR2 SMNVEV (reference sequence). This CDR3 reads CASSFGAEAFF. CDR3 sequence (DNA): TGTGCCAGCAGTTTTGGGGCCGAAGCTTTCTTT.

This chain links TRBV7-3 with TRBJ2-3; the D gene is possibly TRBD2 (5 bases). The length of the CDR3 is 16 residues. Between the trimmed V and J ends, which lost 5 bases and 1 base, there was a span of 16 bases. CDR1 is SGHTA and CDR2 is FQGTGA in the germline V gene. CDR3 in DNA: TGTGCCAGCAGCCCCCAGGCCGGAGGAGGCACAGATACGCAGTATTTT. It encodes CASSPQAGGGTDTQYF.

The V gene is TRBV5-6, the J gene TRBJ2-3; 8 bases agree with TRBD2. The length of the CDR3 is 15 residues. CDR1 SGHDT and CDR2 YYEEEE come from the germline V gene. Unmatched junction bases numbered 4, after V lost 1 base and J lost 3 bases. CDR3 bases: TGTGCCAGCAGCTTGTCCGGGGGGGGGACAGATACGCAGTATTTT. This sequence encodes CASSLSGGGTDTQYF.

The gene calls are TRBV5-6 and TRBJ1-5; D may be TRBD1 (5 bases). Germline loops: CDR1 SGHDT, CDR2 YYEEEE. This CDR3 has 16 residues. V shed 4 bases and J shed 7 bases, with 21 bases lying between them. This CDR3 is CASSNRVMGGGQPQHF. DNA of the CDR3: TGTGCCAGCAGCAACCGTGTGATGGGGGGGGGACAGCCCCAGCATTTT.

This clone was counted only a few times. The V gene is TRBV6-5, the J gene TRBJ2-5, with 8 bases fitting TRBD2. The CDR3 runs to 14 residues. Germline loops: CDR1 MNHEY, CDR2 SVGAGI. The junction had 6 bases not matched to a gene; V was cut back by 5 bases and J by 4 bases. Here the CDR3 reads CASSLVGGGETQYF. The CDR3, as DNA: TGTGCCAGCAGTCTCGTCGGGGGGGGAGAGACCCAGTACTTC.

This sequence joins TRBV7-8 and TRBJ1-4, with unresolved D. There are 16 residues in the CDR3. V lost 3 bases, J lost 3 bases, and 14 bases lay in between. Germline CDR1 SGHVS, CDR2 FQNEAQ. The CDR3 DNA is TGTGCCAGCAGCTTGAGATTTTGGGATGCTAATGAAAAACTGTTTTTT. Amino acid sequence: CASSLRFWDANEKLFF.

The rearrangement joins TRBV4-1 to TRBJ2-7; D not resolved. The CDR3 sequence is 15 residues long. V was trimmed by 0 bases and J by 7 bases, leaving 16 bases between them. CDR1 and CDR2 (germline): MGHRA, YSYEKL. Here the CDR3 reads CASSQEGKGRWEQYF. CDR3 DNA: TGCGCCAGCAGCCAAGAGGGAAAGGGTAGGTGGGAGCAGTACTTC.

This chain connects TRBV2 to TRBJ2-1, with no clear D. The germline V gene encodes CDR1 SNHLY and CDR2 FYNNEI. Trimming took 0 bases from V and 9 from J, leaving 9 bases between them. The CDR3 runs 13 residues. The CDR3 nucleotides are TGTGCCAGCAGTGAAGCGCCGCTAGGTGAGCAGTTCTTC. Translating it yields CASSEAPLGEQFF.

The V call is TRBV9, the J call TRBJ2-3, with 8 bases identical to TRBD1. CDR3 length: 16 residues. Germline trimming cut 0 bases from V and 3 bases from J; bases unmatched to any gene: 6. Germline CDR1 reads SGDLS; CDR2 reads YYNGEE. The CDR3 reads CASSVVAGGKTDTQYF. Written as DNA, the CDR3 is TGTGCCAGCAGCGTAGTGGCAGGGGGCAAGACAGATACGCAGTATTTT.

This clone qualifies as medium-sized. This chain links TRBV9 with TRBJ2-3, with 7 positions matching TRBD2. CDR1 SGDLS and CDR2 YYNGEE come from the germline V gene. Trimming took 4 bases from V and 1 from J; bases not matched to a gene: 12. CDR3 length equals 17 residues. The CDR3 reads CASSPSSKRGRTDTQYF. The CDR3 DNA reads TGTGCCAGCAGCCCCTCCTCGAAGCGGGGCCGCACAGATACGCAGTATTTT.

V gene TRBV9 combines with J gene TRBJ2-3; perhaps TRBD2 as D (6 bases). This CDR3 has 15 amino acids. V was shortened by 0 bases and J by 0 bases, with 8 bases between the two germline ends. Germline loops: CDR1 SGDLS, CDR2 YYNGEE. The CDR3 DNA reads as TGTGCCAGCAGCGTAGGTAGCGGAAGCACAGATACGCAGTATTTT. It is translated as CASSVGSGSTDTQYF.

V gene TRBV29-1 combines with J gene TRBJ2-1; D is possibly TRBD1 (6 bases). CDR1 and CDR2 from the germline V gene are SQVTM and ANQGSEA. The CDR3 has 17 residues. The germline V and J ends were trimmed by 3 bases and 0 bases, with 18 bases remaining between them. The CDR3 DNA sequence: TGCAGCGTTGATCGTGGGGGCCAGGTGAGCTCCTACAATGAGCAGTTCTTC. It yields the protein CSVDRGGQVSSYNEQFF.

CDR3 sequence reads: CASSVAGGDWGYTF. CDR3 nucleotide sequence: TGTGCCAGCAGTGTCGCAGGGGGCGATTGGGGCTACACCTTC. V usage is TRBV28 and J usage is TRBJ1-2; 8 bases fit TRBD1. The V segment lost 5 bases and the J segment 8 bases; nucleotides outside the gene matches: 10. This CDR3 has 14 amino acids. Germline CDR1 reads MDHEN; CDR2 reads SYDVKM.

This clone is medium-sized in the sample. V gene TRBV2 combines with J gene TRBJ2-7; 8 bases agree with TRBD1. Looked up from germline, CDR1 is SNHLY and CDR2 is FYNNEI. V lost 3 bases to trimming and J lost 3 bases; unmatched junction nucleotides: 4. The CDR3 is 14 amino acids. This CDR3 is CASSEGDRNYEQYF. As DNA, the CDR3 is TGTGCCAGCAGTGAGGGGGACAGGAACTACGAGCAGTACTTC.

The CDR3 is CASSLGTGFDEQFF. In DNA, the CDR3 is TGTGCCAGCAGCTTGGGGACAGGGTTCGATGAGCAGTTCTTC. The chain uses TRBV11-2 and TRBJ2-1; 9 bases line up with TRBD1. The germline CDR1 and CDR2 sequences are SGHAT and FQNNGV. The V segment lost 3 bases and the J segment 8 bases; nucleotides outside the gene matches: 5. CDR3 length: 14 amino acids.

The gene calls are TRBV5-1 and TRBJ1-2; D is uncertain. Deletions cut 0 bases from V and 4 bases from J, with 10 bases between. CDR3 length: 14 residues. From germline, CDR1 is SGHRS and CDR2 YFSETQ. DNA for the CDR3: TGCGCCAGCAGCTTGGGTGGGGAGGCCTATGGCTACACCTTC. Protein sequence: CASSLGGEAYGYTF.

This chain links TRBV7-2 with TRBJ1-4; 7 nucleotides match TRBD1. The CDR3 is 14 residues long. The germline V gene encodes CDR1 SGHTA and CDR2 FQGNSA. V shed 1 base, J shed 7 bases, and the junction held 3 bases outside the gene matches. CDR3 protein: CASSLEGASEKLFF. CDR3 in DNA: TGTGCCAGCAGCTTAGAGGGGGCTAGTGAAAAACTGTTTTTT.

This chain uses TRBV5-1 with TRBJ2-3; either TRBD1 or TRBD2 may supply D (5 bases each). The CDR3 spans 17 residues. V was clipped by 0 bases and J by 11 bases, with 25 bases between them. Per the germline V gene, CDR1 is SGHRS and CDR2 is YFSETQ. CDR3 sequence reads: CASSLESGRALRDGQYF. The CDR3 nucleotides read TGCGCCAGCAGCTTGGAGTCAGGGAGAGCACTCCGGGATGGGCAGTATTTT. Supplemented by reference TRBV5-1 and TRBJ2-3, the full variable domain reads KAGVTQTPRYLIKTRGQQVTLSCSPISGHRSVSWYQQTPGQGLQFLFEYFSETQRNKGNFPGRFSGRQFSNSRSEMNVSTLELGDSALYLCASSLESGRALRDGQYFGPGTRLTVL.

The chain is built from TRBV27 and TRBJ2-2, with 7 bases identical to TRBD1. The V segment lost 6 bases and the J segment 3 bases; nucleotides outside the gene matches: 7. The CDR3 consists of 15 residues. CDR1 is MNHEY and CDR2 is SMNVEV in the germline V gene (reference sequence). In nucleotides, the CDR3 is TGTGCCAGCAGAACGGGACAGTCTGACACCGGGGAGCTGTTTTTT. Translated, it gives CASRTGQSDTGELFF.

This clone was recorded a few times. The chain combines TRBV6-5 with TRBJ2-1, with 12 bases lining up with TRBD2. Germline V gene data show CDR1 as MNHEY and CDR2 as SVGAGI. With 5 bases clipped from V and 9 bases from J, the junction kept 8 bases outside the gene matches. This CDR3 contains 15 residues. CDR3 in DNA: TGTGCCAGCAGTCTGGGACTAGCGGGTGGGGGTGAGCAGTTCTTC. Translation: CASSLGLAGGGEQFF.

The chain uses TRBV2 and TRBJ1-4; D gene unclear. This CDR3 has 12 residues. Deletions cut 6 bases from V and 6 bases from J, with 8 bases between. Looked up from germline, CDR1 is SNHLY and CDR2 is FYNNEI. CDR3 residues: CASSPLDEKLFF. The CDR3 nucleotides are TGTGCCAGCAGCCCTCTAGATGAAAAACTGTTTTTT.